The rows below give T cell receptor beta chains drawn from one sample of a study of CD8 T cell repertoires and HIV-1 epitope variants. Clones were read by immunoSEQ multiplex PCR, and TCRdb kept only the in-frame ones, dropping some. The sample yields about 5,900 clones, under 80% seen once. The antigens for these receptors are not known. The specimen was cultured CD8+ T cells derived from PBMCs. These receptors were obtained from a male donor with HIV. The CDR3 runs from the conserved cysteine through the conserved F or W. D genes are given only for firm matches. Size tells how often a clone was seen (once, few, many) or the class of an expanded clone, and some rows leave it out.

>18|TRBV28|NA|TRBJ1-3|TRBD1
CASSLLLAGTDSGNTIYF
TGTGCCAGCAGTTTATTACTCGCCGGGACAGACTCTGGAAACACCATATATTTT
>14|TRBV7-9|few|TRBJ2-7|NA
CASSPTGGRDEQYF
TGTGCCAGCAGCCCTACAGGCGGGCGGGACGAGCAGTACTTC
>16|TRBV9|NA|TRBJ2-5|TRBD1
CASSVEPASGGETQYF
TGTGCCAGCAGCGTAGAGCCTGCCTCAGGGGGAGAGACCCAGTACTTC
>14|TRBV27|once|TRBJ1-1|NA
CATKRSDSYTEAFF
TGTGCCACCAAACGGTCGGACAGTTACACTGAAGCTTTCTTT
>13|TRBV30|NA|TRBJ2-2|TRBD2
CAWSVAGGGELFF
TGTGCCTGGAGTGTAGCGGGGGGCGGGGAGCTGTTTTTT
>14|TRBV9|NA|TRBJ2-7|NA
CASSVDLAPYEQYF
TGTGCCAGCAGCGTAGATCTGGCCCCCTACGAGCAGTACTTC
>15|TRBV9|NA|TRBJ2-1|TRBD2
CASSARGGSSDEQFF
TGTGCCAGCAGCGCAAGGGGAGGGAGTAGCGATGAGCAGTTCTTC
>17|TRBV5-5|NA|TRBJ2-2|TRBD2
CASSLAGAGGPAGELFF
TGTGCCAGCAGCTTGGCCGGAGCGGGAGGGCCGGCCGGGGAGCTGTTTTTT
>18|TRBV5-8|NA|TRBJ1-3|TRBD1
CASRSPGQGGGSGNTIYF
TGTGCCAGCAGATCGCCGGGACAGGGAGGTGGCTCTGGAAACACCATATATTTT
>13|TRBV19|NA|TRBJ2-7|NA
CASSTSVSYEQYF
TGTGCCAGTAGTACTAGCGTCTCCTACGAGCAGTACTTC
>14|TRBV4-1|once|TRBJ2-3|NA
CASSQDVGADTQYF
TGCGCCAGCAGCCAAGATGTGGGGGCTGATACGCAGTATTTT
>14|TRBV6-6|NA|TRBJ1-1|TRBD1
CASSLGQGLTEAFF
TGTGCCAGCAGCCTCGGACAGGGATTGACTGAAGCTTTCTTT
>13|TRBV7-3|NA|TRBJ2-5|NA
CASSQDSQETQYF
TGTGCCAGCAGCCAAGACAGCCAAGAGACCCAGTACTTC
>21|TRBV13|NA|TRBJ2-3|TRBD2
CASSLGPLGTSGESSTDTQYF
TGTGCCAGCAGCTTAGGACCACTAGGGACTAGCGGGGAATCTAGCACAGATACGCAGTATTTT
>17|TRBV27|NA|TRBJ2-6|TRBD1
CASSPRQGKAGSNVLTF
TGTGCCAGCAGTCCCCGACAGGGGAAGGCTGGGTCCAACGTCCTGACTTTC
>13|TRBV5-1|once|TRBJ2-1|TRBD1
CASSLNTGDEQFF
TGCGCCAGCAGCCTAAATACAGGGGATGAGCAGTTCTTC
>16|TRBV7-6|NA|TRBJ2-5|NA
CASSLGARQEQETQYF
TGTGCCAGCAGCTTAGGAGCGAGACAGGAACAAGAGACCCAGTACTTC
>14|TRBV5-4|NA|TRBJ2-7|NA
CASSLAWNSYEQYF
TGTGCCAGCAGCTTGGCCTGGAACTCCTACGAGCAGTACTTC
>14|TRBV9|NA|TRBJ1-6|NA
CASSPGTPNSPLHF
TGTGCCAGCAGCCCCGGGACACCGAATTCACCCCTCCACTTT
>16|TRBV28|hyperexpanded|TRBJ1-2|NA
CASGLYPLDLNYGYTF
TGTGCCAGCGGCTTATATCCCTTGGACCTTAACTATGGCTACACCTTC
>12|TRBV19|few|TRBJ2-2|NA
CASSQGTGELFF
TGTGCCAGTAGTCAGGGAACCGGGGAGCTGTTTTTT
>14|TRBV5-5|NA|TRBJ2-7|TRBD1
CASSLRDSSYEQYF
TGTGCCAGCAGCTTACGGGACAGCTCCTACGAGCAGTACTTC
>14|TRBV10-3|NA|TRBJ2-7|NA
CAISGVGDTYEQYF
TGTGCCATCAGTGGGGTCGGGGACACCTACGAGCAGTACTTC
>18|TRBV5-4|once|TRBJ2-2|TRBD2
CASGWWLAGVPNTGELFF
TGTGCCAGCGGGTGGTGGCTAGCGGGAGTTCCGAACACCGGGGAGCTGTTTTTT
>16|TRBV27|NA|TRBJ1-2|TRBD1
CASSSYRGQIDYGYTF
TGTGCCAGCAGTTCCTACAGGGGGCAGATAGACTATGGCTACACCTTC
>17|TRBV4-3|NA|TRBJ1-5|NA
CASSQDLGASSNQPQHF
TGCGCCAGCAGCCAAGATTTAGGTGCCTCGAGCAATCAGCCCCAGCATTTT